This T cell receptor beta chain was captured in a study of OX40 agonist ivuxolimab in advanced cancers. Regarding the research as a whole: Ivuxolimab was a fully human IgG2 agonistic monoclonal antibody targeting the costimulatory receptor OX40 (CD134). Intravenous ivuxolimab was administered to patients every 2 weeks at six dose levels: 0.01, 0.1, 0.3, 1.5, 3 and 10 mg/kg. Of the 50 to 55 patients in dose escalation, 19 had hepatocellular carcinoma, some 15 had melanoma, 9 had renal cell carcinoma and 9 had head and neck cancer. A male proportion of almost 85% and a mean age of approximately 55 years, ranging from 23 to 79, were recorded for the dose-escalation cohort. Prior anti-PD-1, anti-PD-L1 or anti-CTLA-4 therapy was permitted, and 40% of dose-escalation patients had received checkpoint inhibitors. Partial responses occurred in three dose-escalation patients: two with cutaneous melanoma and one with hepatocellular carcinoma. The purpose of peripheral TCRbeta sequencing was to test whether ivuxolimab changed TCR sequence diversity and led to clonal T-cell expansion. The paper reports the monotherapy dose-escalation portion (N ≈ 50 patients) of the phase I ivuxolimab trial. What the study reported, not specific to this receptor: Partial responders in the 0.1-3.0 mg/kg groups had among the lowest normalized peripheral clonal expansion, especially among CD8+ T cells. On average, CD8+ T cells showed more expanded clones than CD4+ T cells after ivuxolimab. Low levels of normalized T-cell clonal expansion were also seen in some patients who did not respond. The antigen specificity of the clonally expanded peripheral T cells was not determined. At doses of 0.1 to 3.0 mg/kg, clonal expansion of both CD4+ and CD8+ T cells in blood was seen between baseline and week 6.

Genomic DNA was isolated from the sorted cells so that the TCRbeta CDR3 region could be sequenced. The immunoSEQ Assay was used for sequencing of TCRbeta CDR3 regions. Drawn from immuneACCESS, this table holds only the in-frame rearrangements with V and J called that TCRdb kept. Clones are partly lost; checked studies trace under half to an unresolved V gene and leave the rest unexplained. The sample table records over 25,000 clones; 65% to 80% of these occur just once. The ten largest clones represent approximately 14% of the sample. The trial excluded patients who had a history of autoimmune disease or were on systemic immunosuppression. Peripheral blood for TCR sequencing was collected from all dose cohorts at baseline, on cycle 4 day 1, and on cycle 7 day 1. The samples were drawn from a first-in-human, open-label, multicenter phase I dose-escalation trial of ivuxolimab. Adults with locally advanced or metastatic head and neck squamous cell, hepatocellular, melanoma or renal cell carcinoma were enrolled in the trial. CD4+ and CD8+ T cells were sorted separately from peripheral blood before TCR sequencing.

Notes on this clone: It has no known antigen specificity. Base qualities are not provided; no much larger clone lies one nucleotide away.

Trimming removed 9 bases from V and 14 bases from J; the gene matches leave 25 bases unexplained. Reading from cysteine to phenylalanine, the CDR3 counts 18 amino acids. Here the CDR3 DNA is all that survives: 54 bases in frame from base 1. CDR1 and CDR2 are read off the germline V gene (reference sequence) as SGHAT and FQDESV. The chain employs TRBV11-1 and TRBJ1-6; 10 bases in between match TRBD1. This specimen was CD4+ or CD8+ T cells sorted from blood, taken in a trial of the OX40 agonist ivuxolimab. This TCR was recovered from an adult with an advanced solid tumor such as melanoma, head and neck, liver or kidney cancer. The CDR3 reads CASTLVSGTGTGVKALHF. The DNA reads as follows: TGTGCCAGTACCTTAGTTTCCGGAACCGGGACAGGGGTAAAGGCCCTCCACTTT.